These 15 T cell receptor beta chains came from one sample sequenced in a study of T cell clonotyping in hematopoietic cell transplantation. Profiling relied on immunoSEQ multiplex PCR, and the TCRdb table lists in-frame clones only, not all of them. The profile shows approximately 17,000 clones, 90% of them singletons. Sample: peripheral blood mononuclear cells. These receptor sequences come from a man aged 50-59 years in good health. Some clones in this sample may be carry-over from other donors' samples.

The sample holds one count of this clone. V is TRBV28 and J is TRBJ1-5; 9 nucleotides agree with TRBD1. Germline lookup yields CDR1 MDHEN and CDR2 SYDVKM. CDR3 length: 15 amino acids. V lost 1 base to trimming and J lost 6 bases; unmatched junction nucleotides: 4. CDR3 sequence (DNA): TGTGCCAGCAGTTTATCGGGACAGGGTGGTCAGCCCCAGCATTTT. It specifies CASSLSGQGGQPQHF.

The chain couples TRBV4-1 to TRBJ1-2; D remains unclear. This CDR3 is 15 amino acids long. V lost 3 bases and J 1 base, leaving 12 bases between the germline ends. The germline V gene has CDR1 MGHRA and CDR2 YSYEKL. CDR3 residues: CASSHPHTDNYGYTF. Here the CDR3 DNA reads TGCGCCAGCAGCCACCCGCACACTGATAACTATGGCTACACCTTC.

The chain is built from TRBV6-5 and TRBJ1-5; D unresolved. The germline V gene has CDR1 MNHEY and CDR2 SVGAGI. V was clipped by 2 bases and J by 6 bases, with 5 bases between them. This CDR3 has 12 residues. The CDR3 nucleotides are TGTGCCAGCAGTTACGTGGGTCAGCCCCAGCATTTT. Translation gives CASSYVGQPQHF.

The V call is TRBV20-1, the J call TRBJ1-1, with D maybe TRBD1 (5 bases). This CDR3 region has 11 residues. V dropped 8 bases and J dropped 4 bases, with 11 bases sitting between them. Germline CDR1 and CDR2: DFQATT and SNEGSKA (reference sequence). The CDR3 is CSTQGFTEAFF. In DNA form, the CDR3 reads TGCAGTACTCAGGGTTTCACTGAAGCTTTCTTT.

The genes are TRBV6-4 and TRBJ1-2, with TRBD1 as a possible D gene (5 bases). The CDR3 runs 12 residues. Trimming removed 2 bases from V and 7 bases from J, with 8 bases in between. The germline V gene has CDR1 MRHNA and CDR2 SNTAGT. CDR3 amino acids: CASSDRGPGYTF. For the CDR3, the DNA is TGTGCCAGCAGTGACCGGGGACCTGGCTACACCTTC.

This chain joins TRBV27 and TRBJ1-1, with a weak D call TRBD1 (5 bases). The V and J ends lost 1 base and 6 bases respectively, with 21 bases between them. Germline lookup yields CDR1 MNHEY and CDR2 SMNVEV (reference sequence). The CDR3 has 17 residues. CDR3 bases: TGTGCCAGCAGTTTATTAGAGGTCGGGGGGGTGGGGGCTGAAGCTTTCTTT. Amino acids: CASSLLEVGGVGAEAFF.

The chain couples TRBV29-1 to TRBJ1-1; possibly TRBD1 for D (6 bases). Germline V lookup: CDR1 SQVTM, CDR2 ANQGSEA. V lost 3 bases and J lost 3, with 8 bases in between. The CDR3 is 12 amino acids. CDR3 DNA sequence: TGCAGCGTTGAGGCAGGGGACACTGAAGCTTTCTTT. It codes for CSVEAGDTEAFF.

The chain uses TRBV7-8 and TRBJ1-5; unclear D gene. V was clipped by 0 bases and J by 5 bases, with 17 bases between them. This CDR3 contains 17 residues. In germline, CDR1 is SGHVS, CDR2 FQNEAQ. This chain's CDR3 is CASSLAPRGGFHQPQHF. The CDR3 bases are TGTGCCAGCAGCTTAGCCCCTCGGGGAGGGTTCCATCAGCCCCAGCATTTT.

This chain links TRBV6-5 with TRBJ2-3; D unresolved. Germline values: CDR1 MNHEY, CDR2 SVGAGI. The CDR3 runs to 11 residues. V was trimmed by 4 bases and J by 7 bases, leaving 6 bases between them. CDR3 nucleotide sequence: TGTGCCAGCAGTTTGAGGAATACGCAGTATTTT. As protein: CASSLRNTQYF.

This chain links TRBV4-2 with TRBJ1-1; D remains ambiguous. The germline V and J ends were trimmed by 0 bases and 8 bases, with 10 bases remaining between them. This CDR3 region has 13 residues. The germline V gene has CDR1 LGHNA and CDR2 YNFKEQ. The CDR3 region has the DNA TGTGCCAGCAGCCAAGATGGAAGGAGGGAAGCTTTCTTT. It yields the protein CASSQDGRREAFF.

The chain has TRBV6-1 and TRBJ1-2, with D possibly TRBD1 on 6 matching bases. The CDR3 extends over 14 amino acids. Per germline, CDR1 MNHNS and CDR2 SASEGT. Trimming took off 3 bases at V and 6 bases at J, with 14 bases between the two ends. CDR3 sequence (DNA): TGTGCCAGCAGTGAGATAGTTGGGGGCCATGGCTACACCTTC. Translation: CASSEIVGGHGYTF.

The chain joins TRBV11-2 to TRBJ2-7, with unresolved D. In germline, CDR1 is SGHAT, CDR2 FQNNGV. V was clipped by 6 bases and J by 3 bases, with 9 bases between them. The CDR3 is made up of 12 amino acids. The chain's CDR3 is CASRDLIYEQYF. The CDR3 nucleotides read TGTGCCAGCAGGGACCTCATCTACGAGCAGTACTTC. The entire variable domain, with the rest obtained from reference TRBV11-2 and TRBJ2-7, is as follows: EAGVAQSPRYKIIEKRQSVAFWCNPISGHATLYWYQQILGQGPKLLIQFQNNGVVDDSQLPKDRFSAERLKGVDSTLKIQPAKLEDSAVYLCASRDLIYEQYFGPGTRLTVT.

The V gene is TRBV9, the J gene TRBJ1-2; D call uncertain. This CDR3 spans 15 amino acids. In germline, CDR1 is SGDLS, CDR2 YYNGEE. Deletions cut 0 bases from V and 3 bases from J, with 12 bases between. In DNA, the CDR3 is TGTGCCAGCAGCGTAGCGCCTATTGCGGACTATGGCTACACCTTC. This sequence encodes CASSVAPIADYGYTF.

This chain links TRBV10-3 with TRBJ1-4; D is undetermined. The ends were cut back, 6 bases at V and 7 bases at J, with 18 bases in the middle. Germline-derived CDR1 and CDR2 are ENHRY and SYGVKD. The CDR3 is 15 amino acids. CDR3 nucleotides: TGTGCCATCAGACCCGCGGGAGGGTCCCGTGAAAAACTGTTTTTT. As protein: CAIRPAGGSREKLFF.

J is TRBJ2-4 and V is TRBV29-1; D may be TRBD2 (7 bases). The CDR3 length is 12 residues. The germline V gene has CDR1 SQVTM and CDR2 ANQGSEA. Trimming cost V 4 bases and J 6 bases, with 10 bases left between them. This CDR3 reads CSVARGGNIQYF. CDR3 sequence (DNA): TGCAGCGTTGCGAGGGGGGGAAACATTCAGTACTTC.